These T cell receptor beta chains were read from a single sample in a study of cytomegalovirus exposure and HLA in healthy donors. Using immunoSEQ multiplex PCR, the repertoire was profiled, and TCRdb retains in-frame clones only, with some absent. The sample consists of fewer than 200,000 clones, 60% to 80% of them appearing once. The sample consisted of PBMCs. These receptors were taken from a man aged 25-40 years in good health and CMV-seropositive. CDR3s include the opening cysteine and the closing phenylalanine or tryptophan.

CASGPDSFSTDTQYF	TRBV12-5
CASRLTGSYEQYF	TRBV6-1
CSAVPNGETQYF	TRBV29-1
CASSVTGTGIYEQYF	TRBV6-1
CASSTRQGGNEKLFF	TRBV28
CASSRTSGAGNEQFF	TRBV6-4
CSVDEAGGLTEAFF	TRBV29-1
CAGGLTGGEAFF	TRBV6-1
CASSLDRATNEKLFF	TRBV5-4
CASTLMGPGGTQYF	TRBV7-2
CASSRQGSNEQFF	TRBV5-6
CASSLAYELNTEAFF	TRBV5-1
CASRLAGTANLSLHF	TRBV12-2
CASSIRQGTEAFF	TRBV27
CASSQDAGAAYNEQFF	TRBV4-3
CASSPRDGYSYNEQFF	TRBV4-1
CASRATLQGTNGYTF	TRBV2
CASSPIPGLAGSGSYNEQFF	TRBV2
CASSLVSAGLDEQYF	TRBV5-1
CASSERTGYSPLHF	TRBV2
CAISSTTEQYF	TRBV10-3
CASSLAHGQGTDTQYF	TRBV7-6
CASSLEQGDYGYTF	TRBV7-6
CASSLGLAGFTDTQYF	TRBV7-3
CASSSQRGGDTQYF	TRBV5-6
CATNGPGYTEAFF	TRBV10-3
CASSLGTGGVFSVEKLFF	TRBV28
CASWAGTDTQYF	TRBV6-5
CASSSVRGTDEKLFF	TRBV11-2
CASSPTSGSNEKLFF	TRBV18
CASSPETGGVGSEAFF	TRBV7-9
CASSLRTGGEDTQYF	TRBV5-1
CARSGVDDRGSEKLFF	TRBV5-3
CSVAAGTGVNTIYF	TRBV29-1
CASSLVGVNEQFF	TRBV7-2
CASSPDFAGDTQYF	TRBV7-2
CASSLDRSTGELFF	TRBV6-1
CASPRRDRENSPLHF	TRBV10-1
CASSQDWAGGTVDTQYF	TRBV4-3
CASSSLGQPTNEKLFF	TRBV7-9
CASSLGGDYGYTF	TRBV5-1
CASSGPGQGSDNYGYTF	TRBV9
CASSSQGAGAEAFF	TRBV5-6
CASSTQLGQVYEQYF	TRBV19
CSVVAGTGDTEAFF	TRBV29-1
CASSPSARGGWYNEQFF	TRBV27
CASSQEAGRQNTEAFF	TRBV4-1
CASSLYPSGGATDTQYF	TRBV7-6
CASSPLGPPQHF	TRBV7-9
CASSLGQRDEKLFF	TRBV5-1
CAWPQGYGNTIYF	TRBV30
CASSALGGEETQYF	TRBV9
CASRNDRGEKLFF	TRBV6-6
CASSQVLTGDSYEQYF	TRBV4-2
CASSLGARQGAWETQYF	TRBV5-4
CASRSDRGVYGYTF	TRBV28
CASSLGGVLKDTQYF	TRBV28
CASSYGTSGVDTQYF	TRBV7-9
CASSTSGVSYNEQFF	TRBV5-1